The present TCR beta chain was sequenced within a study of cytomegalovirus exposure and HLA in healthy donors. PCR involved 60 Vbeta and 13 Jbeta primers. Some clones are missing from TCRdb's copy, which holds only in-frame ones; the method was immunoSEQ multiplex PCR. The sample shows 95,000 to 110,000 clones, 82% of them seen only once. Overall study findings and caveats: Some V segments, including TRBV6-2 and TRBV6-3, were excluded as indistinguishable. Reports indicate that TCR beta sequences accurately predicted the HLA-A and HLA-B alleles of most subjects. Immune exposure information comprised only CMV serostatus.

As to this clone: Its antigen remains unknown.

Germline V gene lookup returns CDR1 SGHNT and CDR2 YYREEE (reference sequence). This CDR3 region has 16 residues. V trimming: 4 bases; J trimming: 8 bases; junction bases outside the gene matches: 14. Input material: PBMCs. The chain joins TRBV5-4 to TRBJ1-4, with TRBD1 matching 7 bases. The TCR comes from a man aged 25 to 45 in good health and CMV-seropositive. CDR3 in amino acids: CASSRAGLQGTEKLFF. For the CDR3, the DNA is TGTGCCAGCAGCCGGGCAGGTTTACAGGGGACGGAAAAACTGTTTTTT.